This T cell receptor (beta chain) was found in a study of T cells in women clearing cervical HPV infection. Details on this clone: The missing CDR3 end, 3 residues past where the read stops, is filled in from the germline J gene.

Repertoires were generated with immunoSEQ multiplex PCR, while TCRdb's copy carries only in-frame clones and drops some. Recorded for this sample: 30,000 to 50,000 clones. The CDR3 contains 16 residues. CDR1 and CDR2 from the germline V gene are LNHDA and SQIVND (reference sequence). Trimming removed 4 bases at V and 0 bases at J, with 15 bases between. The chain joins TRBV19 to TRBJ1-2; maybe TRBD1 (6 bases). The sequence derives from a woman between 18 and 69 years old with a cervical HPV16 infection that either progressed to CIN3+ or cleared (not recorded which). Sequencing input: blood buffy coat. The DNA read from the CDR3 is TGTGCCAGTAGTAGCGGGACAATTGCTACTAACTATGGC. The encoded protein is CASSSGTIATNYG. The entire CDR3 reads CASSSGTIATNYGYTF. Full variable domain (remainder filled in from reference TRBV19 and TRBJ1-2): DGGITQSPKYLFRKEGQNVTLSCEQNLNHDAMYWYRQDPGQGLRLIYYSQIVNDFQKGDIAEGYSVSREKKESFPLTVTSAQKNPTAFYLCASSSGTIATNYGYTFGSGTRLTVV.